This TCR beta chain was sequenced during a study of T cell responses to AZD1222 COVID-19 vaccine. Study details: Some second doses came at about 4 weeks and others at about 12 weeks; these were pooled.

Concerning this clone itself: Its antigen is unknown. One end of the junction varies from germline; a read error may be responsible.

Per the germline V gene, CDR1 is SSHAT and CDR2 is FNYEAQ (reference sequence). The CDR3 has 15 amino acids. Findings and limits, study-wide: Among vaccine-associated CD4 TCRs, coverage spanned spike, with dominance at 160-218 and 743-854.

Here immunoSEQ multiplex PCR was the method, and the copy in TCRdb shows in-frame clones only, minus some. The top ten clones hold less than 3.5% of a sample with fewer than 130,000 clones, 87% of them seen once. This sequence was found in an adult in good health. Sequenced material: peripheral blood, taken on day 0 of AZD1222 vaccination. The V gene is TRBV7-7, the J gene TRBJ2-1, with 10 positions matching TRBD2. The CDR3 loop is CASSQLAGDYNEQFF. Here the CDR3 DNA reads TGTGCTAGCAGCCAGCTAGCGGGAGACTACAATGAGCAGTTCTTC.